The sequence of this TCR beta chain was determined in a study of a mutant IDH1 vaccine in newly diagnosed glioma. Clones were sequenced by immunoSEQ multiplex PCR, and TCRdb holds only the in-frame ones, with some missing. This table holds tens of thousands of clones, approximately 80% found once. Regarding this clone: Its antigen is unidentified.

Time point defined: week 35, safety follow-up. The study gave 300 ug of mutant IDH1 20-mer peptide per vaccine dose, with topical imiquimod. The TCR originated in a man aged 40-49 years with glioma. The specimen comprised PBMCs, sampled from a glioma patient whose treatment included an IDH1 peptide vaccine.

The CDR3: CASSGPRTSATYEQYF. The CDR3 DNA follows: TGTGCCAGCAGCGGACCGAGGACTAGCGCCACCTACGAGCAGTACTTC. This chain connects TRBV2 to TRBJ2-7; 9 nucleotides match TRBD2. This CDR3 region has 16 residues. CDR1 and CDR2 (germline): SNHLY, FYNNEI. V was clipped by 6 bases and J by 2 bases; unmatched bases: 11.